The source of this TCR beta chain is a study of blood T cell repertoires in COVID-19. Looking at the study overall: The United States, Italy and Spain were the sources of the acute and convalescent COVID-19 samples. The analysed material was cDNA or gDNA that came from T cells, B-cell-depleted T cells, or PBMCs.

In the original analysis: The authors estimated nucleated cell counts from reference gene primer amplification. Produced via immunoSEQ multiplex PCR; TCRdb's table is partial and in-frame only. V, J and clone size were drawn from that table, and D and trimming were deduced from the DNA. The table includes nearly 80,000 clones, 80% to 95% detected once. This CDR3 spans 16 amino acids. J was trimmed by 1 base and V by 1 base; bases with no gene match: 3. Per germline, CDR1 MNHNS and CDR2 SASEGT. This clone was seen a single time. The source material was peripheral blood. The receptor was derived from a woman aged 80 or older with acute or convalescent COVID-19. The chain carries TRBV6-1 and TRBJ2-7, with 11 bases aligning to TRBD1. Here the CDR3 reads CASSEGTGGKSYEQYF. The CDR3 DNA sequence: TGTGCCAGCAGTGAAGGGACAGGGGGCAAGTCCTACGAGCAGTACTTC.